This T cell receptor (beta chain) derives from a study of T cells in localized non-small cell lung cancer. Per germline, CDR1 MNHEY and CDR2 SMNVEV (reference sequence). V was clipped by 10 bases and J by 4 bases; unmatched bases: 10. This CDR3 is 15 amino acids long. Sequenced by immunoSEQ multiplex PCR; TCRdb stores in-frame clones only, minus some. The sample carries fewer than 45,000 clones, 70% to 90% recorded once. This clonotype was sampled from a woman aged 18 to 49 with stage III lung adenocarcinoma. The J gene is TRBJ2-6, the V gene TRBV27; 7 positions match TRBD2. The sample was peripheral blood, taken before any cancer treatment. The CDR3 DNA follows: TGTGCCACCCACCGGGGAGGGGCCGGGGCCAACGTCCTGACTTTC. This translates into CATHRGGAGANVLTF.